In its sample, the clone carrying this T cell receptor (beta chain) was seen many times. The antigen remains undetermined. V dropped 3 bases and J dropped 0 bases, with 15 bases sitting between them. CDR3 length: 17 amino acids. CDR1 and CDR2 from the germline V gene are SGHRS and YFSETQ. One entry per CDR3 protein, called by TCRdb with MiXCR from the 5' RACE reads. Of 90,000 to 150,000 distinct CDR3 sequences in the sample, roughly 7.9% were seen once. These data originate in a study of T cells after yellow fever vaccination. Overall study: Preparation of the low-cell-number fractions used SMART-Seq v4 Ultra Low Input. Study outcomes and limitations: Few clonotypes appeared in both CD4 and CD8 compartments.

The clonotype was recovered from a man aged 18-30 years who received the YFV17D yellow fever vaccine. This sample comprised CD4+ T cells sorted from PBMCs, obtained roughly 45 days after the first yellow fever vaccination. The V and J genes are TRBV5-1 and TRBJ2-2; the D gene is possibly TRBD2 (5 bases). The CDR3 DNA is TGCGCCAGCAGCTCCAAACTGGACTCTACGAACACCGGGGAGCTGTTTTTT. This sequence encodes CASSSKLDSTNTGELFF.